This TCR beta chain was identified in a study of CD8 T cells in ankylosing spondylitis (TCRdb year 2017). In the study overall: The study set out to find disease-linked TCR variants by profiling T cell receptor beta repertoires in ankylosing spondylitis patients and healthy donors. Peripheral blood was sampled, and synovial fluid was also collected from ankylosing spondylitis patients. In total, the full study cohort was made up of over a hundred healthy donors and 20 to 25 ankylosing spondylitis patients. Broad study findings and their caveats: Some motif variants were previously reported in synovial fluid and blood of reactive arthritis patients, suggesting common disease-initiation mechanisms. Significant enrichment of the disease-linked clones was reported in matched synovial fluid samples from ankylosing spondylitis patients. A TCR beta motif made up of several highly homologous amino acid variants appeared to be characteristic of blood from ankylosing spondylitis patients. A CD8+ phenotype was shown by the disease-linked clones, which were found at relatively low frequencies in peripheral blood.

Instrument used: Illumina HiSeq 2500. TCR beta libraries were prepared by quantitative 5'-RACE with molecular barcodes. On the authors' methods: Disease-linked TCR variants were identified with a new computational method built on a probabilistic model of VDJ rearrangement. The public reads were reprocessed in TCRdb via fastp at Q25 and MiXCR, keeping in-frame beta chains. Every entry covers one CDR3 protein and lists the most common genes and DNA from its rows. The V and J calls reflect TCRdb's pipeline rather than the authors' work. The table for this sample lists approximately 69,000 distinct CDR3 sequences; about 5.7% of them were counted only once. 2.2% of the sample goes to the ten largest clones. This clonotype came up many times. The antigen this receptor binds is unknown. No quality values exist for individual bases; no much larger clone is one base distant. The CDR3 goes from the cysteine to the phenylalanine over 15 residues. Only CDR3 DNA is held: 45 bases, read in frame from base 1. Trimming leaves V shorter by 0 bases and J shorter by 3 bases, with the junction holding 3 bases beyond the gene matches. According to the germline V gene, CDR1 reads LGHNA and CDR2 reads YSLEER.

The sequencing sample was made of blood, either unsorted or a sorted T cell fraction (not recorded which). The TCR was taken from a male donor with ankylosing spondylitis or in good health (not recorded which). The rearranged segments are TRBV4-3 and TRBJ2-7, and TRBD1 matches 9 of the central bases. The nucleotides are TGCGCCAGCAGCCAAGAACAGGGGGCTATCTACGAGCAGTACTTC. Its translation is CASSQEQGAIYEQYF.